Below, one T cell receptor (beta chain) is given with its context. These data originate in a study of identical twins. TCRdb reanalysed the 5' RACE reads using MiXCR and keeps one entry per CDR3 protein. Of 350,000 to 600,000 distinct CDR3 sequences listed, more than 13% are singletons. These records were also assigned to another study, of yellow fever vaccine responses in identical twins.

The receptor's source is a woman under 30 in good health. Sequencing input: CD4+ T cells sorted from blood.

The CDR3 protein is CASRFAGVTDTQYF. The DNA for the CDR3 is TGTGCCAGTAGGTTTGCGGGAGTAACAGATACGCAGTATTTT. The chain recombines TRBV19 with TRBJ2-3, with TRBD2 identical over 7 bases. Trimming took 6 bases from V and 3 from J; bases not matched to a gene: 6. Looked up from germline, CDR1 is LNHDA and CDR2 is SQIVND (reference sequence). This CDR3 region has 14 residues.